This T cell receptor (beta chain) stems from a study of beta chain features in type 1 diabetes. Findings and caveats of the study: The naive, central memory and Treg TCRB repertoires of patients appeared to be more similar to one another than those of healthy donors. All four CD4+ subsets from Type 1 diabetes patients carried moderately but significantly shorter TCRB CDR3s.

The V end lost 4 bases, the J end lost 1 base, and 10 bases lay between the germline ends. CDR1 and CDR2 (germline): LGHNA, YSLEER. The CDR3 covers 15 residues. A note on this clone: Antigen: not known.

Expressed TCRB transcripts were sequenced because the isolated RNA had all been reverse transcribed beforehand. Sequencing was performed with immunoSEQ multiplex PCR; in TCRdb, only in-frame clones are kept and a portion is missing. The table lists 150,000 to 200,000 clones, about 8.3% of them singletons. The chain links TRBV4-3 to TRBJ1-4; no clear D. This clonotype was obtained from a woman aged 18-30 years with type 1 diabetes. Sequenced sample: central memory CD4+ T cells from blood. The CDR3 DNA follows: TGCGCCAGCAGCCGTGGGAGTAAAACTAATGAAAAACTGTTTTTT. Translated, it gives CASSRGSKTNEKLFF.